Shown below are 11 T cell receptor beta chains from a single sample sequenced in a study of T cells in localized non-small cell lung cancer. The protocol was immunoSEQ multiplex PCR, while the TCRdb copy is restricted to in-frame clones and leaves out a portion. The table lists tens of thousands of clones, about four fifths of them singletons. Specimen: peripheral blood, collected before any cancer treatment. These receptors originate from a female donor over 55 with stage I lung adenocarcinoma.

The chain links TRBV27 to TRBJ2-3, with D perhaps matching TRBD2 (5 bases). CDR3 size: 12 residues. Germline assignment: CDR1 MNHEY and CDR2 SMNVEV (reference sequence). Deletions cut 5 bases from V and 6 bases from J, with 9 bases between. CDR3: CASSLTGDTQYF. The CDR3 DNA reads as TGTGCCAGCAGTCTTACGGGGGATACGCAGTATTTT.

For this clone: Other DNA sequences in the same sample also yield this CDR3. This rearrangement joins TRBV7-2 to TRBJ2-7; D call uncertain. CDR3 length: 11 amino acids. V was trimmed by 5 bases and J by 3 bases, leaving 5 bases between them. CDR1 is SGHTA, CDR2 FQGNSA, per germline. CDR3 nucleotides: TGTGCCAGCAGCCTTGACTACGAGCAGTACTTC. Translated: CASSLDYEQYF. Complete variable domain (other parts from reference TRBV7-2 and TRBJ2-7): GAGVSQSPSNKVTEKGKDVELRCDPISGHTALYWYRQSLGQGLEFLIYFQGNSAPDKSGLPSDRFSAERTGGSVSTLTIQRTQQEDSAVYLCASSLDYEQYFGPGTRLTVT.

The chain has TRBV5-1 and TRBJ1-3; no clear D. This CDR3 comprises 15 residues. The V end was cut by 4 bases, the J end by 1 base, with 12 bases between. Germline V gene lookup returns CDR1 SGHRS and CDR2 YFSETQ. CDR3 bases: TGCGCCAGCAGCCTAAGCCCGGATTCTGGAAACACCATATATTTT. Translation: CASSLSPDSGNTIYF.

This rearrangement joins TRBV5-4 to TRBJ2-2, with a weak D call TRBD1 (6 bases). The length of the CDR3 is 12 residues. The V end lost 4 bases, the J end lost 7 bases, and 8 bases lay between the germline ends. Germline lookup yields CDR1 SGHNT and CDR2 YYREEE (reference sequence). CDR3 sequence (DNA): TGTGCCAGCAGCAGCAGGGGCGGGGAGCTGTTTTTT. Amino acids: CASSSRGGELFF.

This clone has a single count. The chain recombines TRBV5-1 with TRBJ2-3, with TRBD2 matching 9 bases. CDR3 size: 16 residues. With V trimmed by 4 bases and J by 0 bases, 6 bases remained unmatched. Per the germline V gene, CDR1 is SGHRS and CDR2 is YFSETQ. The CDR3 loop reads CASSLPSGASTDTQYF. In DNA form, the CDR3 reads TGCGCCAGCAGCCTCCCTAGCGGGGCGAGCACAGATACGCAGTATTTT.

The chain carries TRBV5-1 and TRBJ2-1; perhaps D is TRBD1 or TRBD2 (5 bases each). V shed 4 bases and J shed 0 bases, with 14 bases lying between them. Germline assignment: CDR1 SGHRS and CDR2 YFSETQ. CDR3 length: 16 residues. The CDR3 DNA reads as TGCGCCAGCAGCGCTCCGGGGCCTAGCTCCTACAATGAGCAGTTCTTC. This codes for CASSAPGPSSYNEQFF.

The rearrangement uses TRBV5-4 and TRBJ2-3; D might be TRBD1 (6 bases). The V end lost 4 bases, the J end lost 6 bases, and 15 bases lay between the germline ends. The germline V gene has CDR1 SGHNT and CDR2 YYREEE (reference sequence). This CDR3 has 14 residues. The CDR3 protein is CASSRKTGPDTQYF. The CDR3 region has the DNA TGTGCCAGCAGCAGAAAAACAGGGCCCGATACGCAGTATTTT.

V and J are TRBV5-8 and TRBJ1-5, with D possibly matching TRBD1 (6 bases). Germline V gives CDR1 SGHTS, CDR2 YDEGEE. This CDR3 spans 15 amino acids. V was clipped by 0 bases and J by 4 bases, with 11 bases between them. The CDR3 is CASSLGDIGNQPQHF. CDR3 bases: TGTGCCAGCAGCTTGGGGGACATTGGGAATCAGCCCCAGCATTTT.

The rearrangement joins TRBV5-6 to TRBJ2-3, with D unresolved. There are 12 residues in the CDR3. With 1 base removed from V and 2 bases from J, the gap between germline ends came to 2 bases. Looked up from germline, CDR1 is SGHDT and CDR2 is YYEEEE. The CDR3 coding sequence is TGTGCCAGCAGCTTGCTCACAGATACGCAGTATTTT. Its protein product is CASSLLTDTQYF.

The V and J genes are TRBV6-5 and TRBJ2-1; either TRBD1 or TRBD2 may fit D (7 bases each). CDR1 is MNHEY, CDR2 SVGAGI, per germline. The V gene lost 8 bases and the J gene lost 1 base, with 12 bases spanning the gap. This CDR3 region has 14 residues. CDR3 nucleotides: TGTGCCAGCGGCAGGGGGGGTTCCTACAATGAGCAGTTCTTC. Its translation is CASGRGGSYNEQFF.

This clone was counted only a few times. The rearrangement links TRBV10-1 to TRBJ1-3, with D hard to call. Germline CDR1 reads WNHNN; CDR2 reads SYGVQD (reference sequence). The germline V and J ends were trimmed by 3 bases and 3 bases, with 9 bases remaining between them. The CDR3 runs to 14 residues. Written as DNA, the CDR3 is TGCGCCAGCAGTGATCGTGGGATTGGAAACACCATATATTTT. Translation gives CASSDRGIGNTIYF.